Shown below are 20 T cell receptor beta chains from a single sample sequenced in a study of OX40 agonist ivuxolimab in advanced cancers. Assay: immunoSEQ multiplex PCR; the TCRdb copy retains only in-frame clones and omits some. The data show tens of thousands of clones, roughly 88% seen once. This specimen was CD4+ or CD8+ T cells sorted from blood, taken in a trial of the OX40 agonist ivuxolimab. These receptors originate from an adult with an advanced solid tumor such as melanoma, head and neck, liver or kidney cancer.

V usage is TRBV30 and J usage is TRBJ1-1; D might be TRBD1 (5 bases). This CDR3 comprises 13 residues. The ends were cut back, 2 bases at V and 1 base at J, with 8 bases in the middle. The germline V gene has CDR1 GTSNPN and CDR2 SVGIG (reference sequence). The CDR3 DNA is TGTGCCTGGAGTAGGCAGGGGAACACTGAAGCTTTCTTT. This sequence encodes CAWSRQGNTEAFF.

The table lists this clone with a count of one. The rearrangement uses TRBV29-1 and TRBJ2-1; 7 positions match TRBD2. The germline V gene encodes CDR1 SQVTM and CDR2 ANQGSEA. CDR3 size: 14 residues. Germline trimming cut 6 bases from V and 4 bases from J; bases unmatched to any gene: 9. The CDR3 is CSVKASGVYNEQFF. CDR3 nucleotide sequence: TGCAGCGTGAAGGCCAGCGGGGTTTACAATGAGCAGTTCTTC.

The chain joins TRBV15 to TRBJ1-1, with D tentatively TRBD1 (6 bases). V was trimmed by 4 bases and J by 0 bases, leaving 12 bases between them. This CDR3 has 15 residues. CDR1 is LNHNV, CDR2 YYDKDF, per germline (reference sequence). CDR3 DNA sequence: TGTGCCACCAGCAAATCGGGGGCGTTGAACACTGAAGCTTTCTTT. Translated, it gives CATSKSGALNTEAFF. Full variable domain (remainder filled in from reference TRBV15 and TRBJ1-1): DAMVIQNPRYQVTQFGKPVTLSCSQTLNHNVMYWYQQKSSQAPKLLFHYYDKDFNNEADTPDNFQSRRPNTSFCFLDIRSPGLGDTAMYLCATSKSGALNTEAFFGQGTRLTVV.

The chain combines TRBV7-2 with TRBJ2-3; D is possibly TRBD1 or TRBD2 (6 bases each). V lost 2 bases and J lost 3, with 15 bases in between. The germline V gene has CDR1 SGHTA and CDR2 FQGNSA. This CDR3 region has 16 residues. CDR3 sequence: CASSLSAGGFTDTQYF. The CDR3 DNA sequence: TGTGCCAGCAGCTTATCAGCCGGGGGCTTTACAGATACGCAGTATTTT.

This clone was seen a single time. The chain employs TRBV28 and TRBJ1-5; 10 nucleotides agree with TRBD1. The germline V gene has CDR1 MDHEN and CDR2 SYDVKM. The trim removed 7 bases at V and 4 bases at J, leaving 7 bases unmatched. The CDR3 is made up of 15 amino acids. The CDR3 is CASNLGTGENQPQHF. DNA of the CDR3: TGTGCCAGCAACCTCGGGACAGGGGAAAATCAGCCCCAGCATTTT.

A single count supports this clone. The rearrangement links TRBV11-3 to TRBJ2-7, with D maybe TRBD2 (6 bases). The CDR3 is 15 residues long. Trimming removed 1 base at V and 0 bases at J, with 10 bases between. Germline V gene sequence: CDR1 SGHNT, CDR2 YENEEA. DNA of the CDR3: TGTGCCAGCAGCTTAGTTCGGACTAACTCCTACGAGCAGTACTTC. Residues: CASSLVRTNSYEQYF.

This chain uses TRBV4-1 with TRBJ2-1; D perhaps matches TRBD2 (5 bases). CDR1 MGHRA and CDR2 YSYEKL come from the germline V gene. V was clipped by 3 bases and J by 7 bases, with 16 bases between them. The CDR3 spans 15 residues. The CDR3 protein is CASSHDTGILNEQFF. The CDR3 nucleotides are TGCGCCAGCAGCCATGATACCGGGATCTTAAATGAGCAGTTCTTC.

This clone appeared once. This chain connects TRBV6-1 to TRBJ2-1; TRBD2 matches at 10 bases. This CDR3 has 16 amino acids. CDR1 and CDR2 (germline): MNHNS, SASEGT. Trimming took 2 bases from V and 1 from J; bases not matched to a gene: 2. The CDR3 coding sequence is TGTGCCAGCAGTGAAAGGACTAGCGGATCCTACAATGAGCAGTTCTTC. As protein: CASSERTSGSYNEQFF.

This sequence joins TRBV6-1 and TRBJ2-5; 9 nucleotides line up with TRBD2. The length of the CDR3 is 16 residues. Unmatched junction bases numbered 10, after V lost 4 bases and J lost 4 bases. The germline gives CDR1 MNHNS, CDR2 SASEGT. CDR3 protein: CASSAPVAGVPETQYF. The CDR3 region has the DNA TGTGCCAGCAGTGCACCCGTAGCGGGAGTCCCAGAGACCCAGTACTTC.

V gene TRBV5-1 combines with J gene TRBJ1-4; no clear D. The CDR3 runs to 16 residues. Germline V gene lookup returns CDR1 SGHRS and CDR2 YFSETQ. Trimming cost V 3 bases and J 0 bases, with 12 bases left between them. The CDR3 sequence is CASSSGIDSTNEKLFF. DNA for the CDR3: TGCGCCAGCAGCTCTGGGATCGACTCAACTAATGAAAAACTGTTTTTT.

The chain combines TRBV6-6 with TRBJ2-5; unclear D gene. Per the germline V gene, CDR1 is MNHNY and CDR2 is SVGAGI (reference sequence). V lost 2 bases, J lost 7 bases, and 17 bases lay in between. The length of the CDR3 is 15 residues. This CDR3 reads CASSYGQNERWTQYF. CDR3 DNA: TGTGCCAGCAGTTACGGCCAGAATGAGAGGTGGACCCAGTACTTC.

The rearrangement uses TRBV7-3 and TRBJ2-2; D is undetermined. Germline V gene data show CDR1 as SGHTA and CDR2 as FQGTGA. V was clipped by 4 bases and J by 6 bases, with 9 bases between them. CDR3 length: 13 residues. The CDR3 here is CASSSVRSGELFF. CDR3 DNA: TGTGCCAGCAGCTCCGTGAGGTCCGGGGAGCTGTTTTTT. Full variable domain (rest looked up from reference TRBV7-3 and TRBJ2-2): GAGVSQTPSNKVTEKGKYVELRCDPISGHTALYWYRQSLGQGPEFLIYFQGTGAADDSGLPNDRFFAVRPEGSVSTLKIQRTERGDSAVYLCASSSVRSGELFFGEGSRLTVL.

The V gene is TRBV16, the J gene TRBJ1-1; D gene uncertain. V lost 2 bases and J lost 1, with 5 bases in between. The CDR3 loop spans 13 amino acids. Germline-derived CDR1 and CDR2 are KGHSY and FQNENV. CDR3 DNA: TGTGCCAGCAGCCAACTTGGGAACACTGAAGCTTTCTTT. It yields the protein CASSQLGNTEAFF.

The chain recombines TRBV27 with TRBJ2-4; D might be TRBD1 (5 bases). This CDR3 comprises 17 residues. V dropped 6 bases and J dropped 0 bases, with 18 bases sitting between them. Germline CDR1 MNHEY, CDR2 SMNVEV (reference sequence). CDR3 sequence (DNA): TGTGCCAGCAGCCCCAGGGTCTCGACTGTAGCCAAAAACATTCAGTACTTC. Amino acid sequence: CASSPRVSTVAKNIQYF.

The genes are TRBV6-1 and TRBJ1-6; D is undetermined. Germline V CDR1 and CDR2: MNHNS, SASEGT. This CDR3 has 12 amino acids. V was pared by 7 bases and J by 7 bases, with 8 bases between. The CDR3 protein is CASTEYNSPLHF. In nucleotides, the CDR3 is TGTGCCAGCACAGAATACAATTCACCCCTCCACTTT.

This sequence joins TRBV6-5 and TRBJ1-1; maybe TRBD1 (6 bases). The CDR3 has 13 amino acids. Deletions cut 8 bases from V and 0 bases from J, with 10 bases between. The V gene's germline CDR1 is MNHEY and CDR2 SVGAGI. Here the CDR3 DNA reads TGTGCCAGCCTCAGGGGACTGAACACTGAAGCTTTCTTT. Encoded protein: CASLRGLNTEAFF.

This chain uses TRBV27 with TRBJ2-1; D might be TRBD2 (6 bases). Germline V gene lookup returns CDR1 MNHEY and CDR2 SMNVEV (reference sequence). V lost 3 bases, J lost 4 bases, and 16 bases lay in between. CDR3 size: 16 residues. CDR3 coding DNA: TGTGCCAGCAGTTTGGGGCGGGAAGCCCCATACAATGAGCAGTTCTTC. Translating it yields CASSLGREAPYNEQFF.

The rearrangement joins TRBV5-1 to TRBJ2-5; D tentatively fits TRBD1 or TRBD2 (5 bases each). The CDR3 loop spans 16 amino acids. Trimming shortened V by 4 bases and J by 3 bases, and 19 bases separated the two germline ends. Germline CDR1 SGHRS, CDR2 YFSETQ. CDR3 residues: CASSRSPGTAEETQYF. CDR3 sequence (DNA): TGCGCCAGCAGCCGCTCCCCTGGGACGGCAGAAGAGACCCAGTACTTC.

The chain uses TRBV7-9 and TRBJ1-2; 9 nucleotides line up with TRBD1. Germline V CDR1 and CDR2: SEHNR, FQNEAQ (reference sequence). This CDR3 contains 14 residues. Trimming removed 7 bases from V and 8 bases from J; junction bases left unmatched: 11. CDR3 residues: CASTKVRQGDGYTF. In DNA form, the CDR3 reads TGTGCCAGCACCAAAGTCCGACAGGGGGACGGCTACACCTTC. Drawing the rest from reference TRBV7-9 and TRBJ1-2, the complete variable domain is DTGVSQNPRHKITKRGQNVTFRCDPISEHNRLYWYRQTLGQGPEFLTYFQNEAQLEKSRLLSDRFSAERPKGSFSTLEIQRTEQGDSAMYLCASTKVRQGDGYTFGSGTRLTVV.

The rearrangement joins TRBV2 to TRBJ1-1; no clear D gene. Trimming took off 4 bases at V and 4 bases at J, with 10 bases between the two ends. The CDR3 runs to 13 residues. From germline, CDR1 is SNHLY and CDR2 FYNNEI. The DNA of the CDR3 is TGTGCCAGCAGTGGCAGCCGCGGCACTGAAGCTTTCTTT. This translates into CASSGSRGTEAFF.